This TCR beta chain was obtained from a study of CD8+CD57+ T cells in acquired aplastic anemia. Background on the study: Across the sorted CD4+ and CD8+ cells, DNA amounts averaged 3.2 ug. Study conclusions and caveats: The same twenty-nine CD8+ CDR3 sequences occurred in patients and in controls.

The CDR3 is made up of 13 amino acids. V lost 3 bases and J lost 7, with 12 bases in between. Germline V CDR1 and CDR2: LNHNV, YYDKDF (reference sequence). For CDR3 and TCR beta VDJ profiling, genomic DNA was the template used. TCRdb ran MiXCR on the reads and lists one entry per CDR3 protein. The top ten clones hold 42% of a sample with roughly 250,000 distinct CDR3 sequences, 82% of them seen once. A word on this clonotype: What it binds is unknown.

Previously, flow cytometry had revealed CD8+CD57+ cell expansion in the patients chosen for sequencing. Every patient presented with severe acquired aplastic anemia. Among the patients, none had received any therapy at the time of blood sampling. Sequenced input: sorted CD4+, CD8+, or CD8+CD57+ T cells (not recorded which) from PBMCs. The sequence derives from a human donor with aplastic anemia. This chain connects TRBV15 to TRBJ2-5, with D uncertain. This chain's CDR3 is CATSSTTAGTQYF. CDR3 DNA: TGTGCCACCAGCAGCACTACAGCCGGGACCCAGTACTTC.